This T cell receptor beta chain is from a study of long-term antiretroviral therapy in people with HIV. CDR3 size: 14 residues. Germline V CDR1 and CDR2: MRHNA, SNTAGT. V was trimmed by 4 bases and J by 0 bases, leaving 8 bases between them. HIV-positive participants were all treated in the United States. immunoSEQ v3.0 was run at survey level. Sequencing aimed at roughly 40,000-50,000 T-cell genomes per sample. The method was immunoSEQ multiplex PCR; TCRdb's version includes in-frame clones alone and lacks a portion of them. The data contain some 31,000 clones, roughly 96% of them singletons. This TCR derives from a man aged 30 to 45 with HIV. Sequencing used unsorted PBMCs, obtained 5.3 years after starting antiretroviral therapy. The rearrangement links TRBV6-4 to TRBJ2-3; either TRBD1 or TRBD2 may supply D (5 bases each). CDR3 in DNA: TGTGCCAGCAGTGTAGAGGGGAGCACAGATACGCAGTATTTT. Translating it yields CASSVEGSTDTQYF.